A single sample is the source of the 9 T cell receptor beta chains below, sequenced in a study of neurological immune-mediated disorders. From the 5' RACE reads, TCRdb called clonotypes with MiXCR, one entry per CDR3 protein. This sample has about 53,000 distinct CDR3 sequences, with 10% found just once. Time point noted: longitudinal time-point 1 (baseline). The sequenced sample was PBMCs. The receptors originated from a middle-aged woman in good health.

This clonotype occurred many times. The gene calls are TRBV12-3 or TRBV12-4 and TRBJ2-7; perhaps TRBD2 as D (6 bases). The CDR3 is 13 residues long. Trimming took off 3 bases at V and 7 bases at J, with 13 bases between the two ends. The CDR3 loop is CASSFEGGKEQYF. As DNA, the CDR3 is TGTGCCAGCAGTTTTGAGGGCGGGAAAGAGCAGTACTTC.

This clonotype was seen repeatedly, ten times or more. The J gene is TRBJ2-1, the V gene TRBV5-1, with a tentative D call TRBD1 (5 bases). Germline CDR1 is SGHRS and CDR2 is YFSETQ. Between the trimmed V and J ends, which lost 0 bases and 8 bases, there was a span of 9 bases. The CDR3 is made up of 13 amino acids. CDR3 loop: CASSLGRGYEQFF. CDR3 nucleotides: TGCGCCAGCAGCTTGGGAAGGGGTTATGAGCAGTTCTTC.

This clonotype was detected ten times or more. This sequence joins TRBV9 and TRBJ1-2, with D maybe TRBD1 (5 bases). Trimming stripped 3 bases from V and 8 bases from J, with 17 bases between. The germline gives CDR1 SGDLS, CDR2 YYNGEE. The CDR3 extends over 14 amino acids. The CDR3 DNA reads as TGTGCCAGCAGCGCAGGGACTTGGGCGGAGGGCTACACCTTC. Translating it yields CASSAGTWAEGYTF.

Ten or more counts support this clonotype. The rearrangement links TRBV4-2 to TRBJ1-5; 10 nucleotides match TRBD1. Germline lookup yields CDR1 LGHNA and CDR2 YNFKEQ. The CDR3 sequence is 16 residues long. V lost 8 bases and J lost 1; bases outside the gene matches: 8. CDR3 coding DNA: TGTGCCAGCTGTCCCGGGACAGGGGTCAGCAATCAGCCCCAGCATTTT. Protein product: CASCPGTGVSNQPQHF.

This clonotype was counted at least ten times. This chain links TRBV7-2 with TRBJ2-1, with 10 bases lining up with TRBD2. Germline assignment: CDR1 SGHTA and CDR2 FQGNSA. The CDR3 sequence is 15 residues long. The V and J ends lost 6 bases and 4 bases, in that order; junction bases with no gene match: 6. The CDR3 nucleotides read TGTGCCAGCAGTTCCCTAGCGGGGGTGTACAATGAGCAGTTCTTC. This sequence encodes CASSSLAGVYNEQFF.

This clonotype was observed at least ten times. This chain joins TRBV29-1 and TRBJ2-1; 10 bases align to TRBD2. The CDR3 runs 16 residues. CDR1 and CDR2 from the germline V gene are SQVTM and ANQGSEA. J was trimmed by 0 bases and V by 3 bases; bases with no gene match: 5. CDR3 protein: CSVDPVAGGSYNEQFF. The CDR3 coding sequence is TGCAGCGTTGATCCGGTAGCGGGGGGCTCCTACAATGAGCAGTTCTTC.

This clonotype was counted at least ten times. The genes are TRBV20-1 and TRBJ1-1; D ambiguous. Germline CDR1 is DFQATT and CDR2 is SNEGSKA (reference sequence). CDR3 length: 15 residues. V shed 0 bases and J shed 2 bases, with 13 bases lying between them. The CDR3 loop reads CSARDPDGLNTEAFF. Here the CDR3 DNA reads TGCAGTGCTAGAGATCCCGACGGACTAAACACTGAAGCTTTCTTT.

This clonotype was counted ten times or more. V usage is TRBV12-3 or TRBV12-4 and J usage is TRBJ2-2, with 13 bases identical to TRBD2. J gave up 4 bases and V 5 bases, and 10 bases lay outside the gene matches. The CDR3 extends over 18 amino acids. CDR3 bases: TGTGCCAGCAGTCCAAATAGACTAGCGGGGGGCGTCACCGGGGAGCTGTTTTTT. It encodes CASSPNRLAGGVTGELFF.

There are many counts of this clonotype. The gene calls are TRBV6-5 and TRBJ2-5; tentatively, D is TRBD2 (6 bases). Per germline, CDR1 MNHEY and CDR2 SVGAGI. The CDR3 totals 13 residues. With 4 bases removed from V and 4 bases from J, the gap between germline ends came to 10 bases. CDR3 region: CASSSGGVETQYF. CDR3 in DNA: TGTGCCAGCAGTTCGGGCGGGGTAGAGACCCAGTACTTC.